This TCR beta chain stems from a study of lung T cells in sarcoidosis with Löfgren's syndrome. The germline gives CDR1 SGHNT, CDR2 YYREEE (reference sequence). The CDR3 runs 15 residues. Between the trimmed V and J ends, which lost 7 bases and 7 bases, there was a span of 21 bases. Each CDR3 protein gets one entry after TCRdb re-called the reads with MiXCR. Counted here are tens of thousands of distinct CDR3 sequences, around 20% occurring once; the ten biggest clones make up over 2%. The gene calls are TRBV5-4 and TRBJ2-1; D is perhaps TRBD1 or TRBD2 (6 bases each). Sequenced sample: CD4+ T cells from PBMCs. The TCR was taken from a human donor with sarcoidosis (Löfgren's syndrome or another form), or a control subject (not recorded which). The CDR3 DNA sequence: TGTGCCAGCTCCCTGACGGGGGCCTGGGAGAATGAGCAGTTCTTC. Encoded protein: CASSLTGAWENEQFF.